This is a list of T cell receptor beta chains from one sample in a study of blood T cell repertoires in COVID-19. Only in-frame clones appear in the TCRdb table, and some are missing; sequencing was by immunoSEQ multiplex PCR. The sample holds about 120,000 clones, 84% seen once. The specimen sequenced was PBMCs or T cells enriched from blood (not recorded which). The receptor set was obtained from a woman aged 30 to 39 who had recovered from COVID-19. Both conserved end residues are part of each CDR3. Fields, in order: clone size, D gene, V gene, J gene, CDR3 protein, CDR3 DNA. D genes are given only for firm matches. Clone size is stated in some rows and not others, as once, few, many or a class when expanded.

NA	TRBD1	TRBV6-4	TRBJ2-4	CASSAGTGAIQYF	TGTGCCAGCAGTGCCGGGACAGGGGCCATTCAGTACTTC
NA	NA	TRBV28	TRBJ2-1	CASSLWRGQFF	TGTGCCAGCAGTTTATGGCGCGGGCAGTTCTTC
NA	NA	TRBV11-2	TRBJ1-2	CASSLIWGGSRGYTF	TGTGCCAGCAGCTTAATCTGGGGGGGATCGAGGGGCTACACCTTC
NA	TRBD2	TRBV9	TRBJ2-1	CASSGSLGTSGVSYNEQFF	TGTGCCAGCAGCGGGAGCTTAGGGACTAGCGGGGTATCCTACAATGAGCAGTTCTTC
NA	NA	TRBV5-1	TRBJ1-1	CASSFPQGNTEAFF	TGCGCCAGCAGCTTCCCCCAGGGGAACACTGAAGCTTTCTTT
NA	NA	TRBV7-6	TRBJ2-7	CASSFREQGEDEQYF	TGTGCCAGCAGCTTTCGAGAACAGGGTGAGGACGAGCAGTACTTC
NA	NA	TRBV28	TRBJ2-7	CASSPDGAYEQYF	TGTGCCAGCAGTCCAGACGGAGCCTACGAGCAGTACTTC
once	TRBD1	TRBV6-1	TRBJ1-6	CASSEGSGTGGSPLHF	TGTGCCAGCAGTGAAGGATCCGGGACAGGGGGCTCACCCCTCCACTTT
NA	NA	TRBV28	TRBJ1-2	CATGRPPYGYTF	TGTGCCACCGGGAGACCCCCGTATGGCTACACCTTC
NA	NA	TRBV3-1/TRBV3-2	TRBJ1-1	CASSQESRGTEAFF	TGTGCCAGCAGCCAAGAATCCAGGGGCACTGAAGCTTTCTTT
NA	NA	TRBV19	TRBJ2-7	CASSPRLASYYEQYF	TGTGCCAGTAGTCCCCGTCTAGCGTCGTACTACGAGCAGTACTTC
NA	TRBD2	TRBV18	TRBJ2-3	CASSGTRSGTDTQYF	TGTGCCAGCTCAGGGACTAGGTCCGGAACAGATACGCAGTATTTT
NA	NA	TRBV28	TRBJ1-5	CASSSRGTPRGEPQHF	TGTGCCAGCAGTTCCCGAGGGACTCCACGGGGGGAGCCCCAGCATTTT
NA	TRBD2	TRBV19	TRBJ2-1	CASTPGLGESSYNEQFF	TGTGCCAGTACCCCGGGACTAGGGGAGAGCTCCTACAATGAGCAGTTCTTC
NA	NA	TRBV5-6	TRBJ1-1	CASTAGNTEAFF	TGTGCCAGCACCGCAGGGAACACTGAAGCTTTCTTT
NA	TRBD2	TRBV5-6	TRBJ2-7	CASSFLRESTYEQYF	TGTGCCAGCAGCTTCTTGCGGGAGTCTACCTACGAGCAGTACTTC
NA	NA	TRBV30	TRBJ1-2	CAWRSTFNYGYTF	TGTGCCTGGAGGTCTACCTTTAACTATGGCTACACCTTC
NA	NA	TRBV7-3	TRBJ2-5	CASSLGVGEGEETQYF	TGTGCCAGCAGCTTAGGGGTGGGAGAGGGGGAAGAGACCCAGTACTTC
NA	NA	TRBV6-4	TRBJ2-1	CASSIRSDYNEQFF	TGTGCCAGCAGTATCAGGTCGGACTACAATGAGCAGTTCTTC
NA	TRBD1	TRBV28	TRBJ1-1	CASNPPRTGRNTEAFF	TGTGCCAGCAACCCGCCCCGGACAGGGAGGAACACTGAAGCTTTCTTT